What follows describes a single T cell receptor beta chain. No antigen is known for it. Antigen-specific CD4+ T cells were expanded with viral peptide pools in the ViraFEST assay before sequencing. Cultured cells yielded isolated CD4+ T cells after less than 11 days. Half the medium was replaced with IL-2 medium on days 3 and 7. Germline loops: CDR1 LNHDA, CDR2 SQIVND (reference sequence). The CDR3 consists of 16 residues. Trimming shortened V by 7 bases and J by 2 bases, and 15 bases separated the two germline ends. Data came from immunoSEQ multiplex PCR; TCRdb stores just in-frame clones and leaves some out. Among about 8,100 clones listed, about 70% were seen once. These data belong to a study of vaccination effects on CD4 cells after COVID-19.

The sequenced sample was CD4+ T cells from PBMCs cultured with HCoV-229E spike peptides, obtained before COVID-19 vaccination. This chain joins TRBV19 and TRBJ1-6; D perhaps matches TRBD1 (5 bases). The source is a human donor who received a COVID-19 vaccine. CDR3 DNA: TGTGCCAGTACCCGGGGCGGTAACACCTATAATTCACCCCTCCACTTT. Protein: CASTRGGNTYNSPLHF.